This T cell receptor beta chain emerged from a study of blood T cell repertoires in COVID-19 (TCRdb year 2020). Describing the broader study: Collaborator samples came from the United States, Italy and Spain and covered acute and convalescent phases of COVID-19. Subjects who had been exposed to COVID-19, were actively infected with it, or had recovered from it provided the deeply sampled blood TCRbeta repertoires that made up the dataset. The prospective study material was composed of cDNA or gDNA derived from T cells, B-cell-depleted T cells, or PBMCs. Sample metadata almost always included a de-identified subject ID, COVID-19 status, age in years and sex. HLA class I and class II types, where available, came from metadata supplied by the sample provider rather than from assay-based typing. The repertoires were released in a freely available public database meant as a resource for research on the immune response to SARS-CoV-2. Samples came from the ongoing ImmuneRACE study (first 160 participants) plus 1,254 subjects from 6 global collaborators. General findings and caveats noted by the study authors: How much clinical and demographic metadata was included differed by source and by participant, and the metadata was provided uncurated.

The cysteine opens and the phenylalanine closes a CDR3 of 16 amino acids. The sequence is cut down to CDR3 DNA, 48 bases in frame from base 1. Via the germline V gene, CDR1 is MNHEY and CDR2 SVGAGI. V is cut by 2 bases and J by 0 bases, and the space between the germline ends is 8 bases. TCRbeta CDR3 regions were amplified from genomic DNA using the immunoSEQ Assay, a bias-controlled multiplex PCR. Under the source paper's analysis protocol: The number of nucleated cells in each sample was estimated from the amplification of reference gene primers within the assay. Sequence reads were collapsed and filtered to measure the absolute abundance of every unique TCRbeta CDR3 rearrangement. Productive Simpson clonality was computed per sample as the square root of Simpson's diversity index over productive rearrangements. TCRdb carries this immuneACCESS record with in-frame sequences only. Its versions omit some clonotypes, under half of them owing to an unresolved V gene in the studies checked, with the rest unexplained. V and J calls and clone size are given by that table; D and trimming were obtained from the DNA. This sample comprises 250,000 or so clones, 65% to 90% of them detected only once. Approximately 4.8% of the sample lies in the top ten.

Note on this clone: There is no known antigen for this receptor. Base qualities are not recorded, but no much larger clone differs from it by a single base.

Each collaborating institution followed its own protocols to collect whole blood in K2EDTA tubes. For TCRbeta analysis, collaborator samples were shipped as frozen whole blood, as isolated PBMCs, or as DNA extracted from either sample type. Sequenced: peripheral blood. Recombination linked TRBV6-5 to TRBJ2-6; the D gene lacks a confident call. The TCR sequence derives from a woman in her 70s with acute or convalescent COVID-19. The DNA sequence reads TGTGCCAGCAGTTACGCGCCGGGCTCTGGGGCCAACGTCCTGACTTTC. Its translation reads: CASSYAPGSGANVLTF.